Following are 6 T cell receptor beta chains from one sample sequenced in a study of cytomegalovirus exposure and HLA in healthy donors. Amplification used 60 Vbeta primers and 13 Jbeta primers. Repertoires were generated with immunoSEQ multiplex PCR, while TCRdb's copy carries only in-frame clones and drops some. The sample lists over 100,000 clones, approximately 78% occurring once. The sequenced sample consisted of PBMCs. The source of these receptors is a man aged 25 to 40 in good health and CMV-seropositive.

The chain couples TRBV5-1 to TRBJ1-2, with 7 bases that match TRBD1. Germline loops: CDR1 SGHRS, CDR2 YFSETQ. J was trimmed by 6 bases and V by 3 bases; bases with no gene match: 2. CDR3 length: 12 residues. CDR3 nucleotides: TGCGCCAGCAGCTCCGGGACAGATGGCTACACCTTC. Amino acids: CASSSGTDGYTF. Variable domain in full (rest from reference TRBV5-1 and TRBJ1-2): KAGVTQTPRYLIKTRGQQVTLSCSPISGHRSVSWYQQTPGQGLQFLFEYFSETQRNKGNFPGRFSGRQFSNSRSEMNVSTLELGDSALYLCASSSGTDGYTFGSGTRLTVV.

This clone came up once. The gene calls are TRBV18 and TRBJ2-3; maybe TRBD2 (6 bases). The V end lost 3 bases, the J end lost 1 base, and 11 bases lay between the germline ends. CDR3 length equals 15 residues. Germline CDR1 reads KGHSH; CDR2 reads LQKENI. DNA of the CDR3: TGTGCCAGCTCACCGCCGGGACTCCGCACAGATACGCAGTATTTT. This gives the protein CASSPPGLRTDTQYF.

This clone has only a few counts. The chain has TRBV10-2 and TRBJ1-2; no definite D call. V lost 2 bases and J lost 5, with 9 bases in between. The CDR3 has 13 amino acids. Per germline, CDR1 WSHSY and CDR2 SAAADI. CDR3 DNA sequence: TGCGCCAGCAGTGAGGCGGGGATGTATGGCTACACCTTC. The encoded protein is CASSEAGMYGYTF.

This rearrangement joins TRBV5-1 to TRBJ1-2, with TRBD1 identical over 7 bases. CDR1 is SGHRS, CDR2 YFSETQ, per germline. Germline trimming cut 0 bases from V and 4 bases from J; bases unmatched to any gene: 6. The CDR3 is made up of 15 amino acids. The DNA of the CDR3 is TGCGCCAGCAGCTTGGGAAGGGGGCTCGGCTATGGCTACACCTTC. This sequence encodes CASSLGRGLGYGYTF.

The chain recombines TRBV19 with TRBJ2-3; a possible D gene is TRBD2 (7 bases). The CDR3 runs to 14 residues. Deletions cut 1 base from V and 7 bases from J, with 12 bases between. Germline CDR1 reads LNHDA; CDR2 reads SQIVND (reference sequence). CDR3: CASSIAGGAYTQYF. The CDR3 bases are TGTGCCAGTAGTATAGCGGGGGGCGCCTATACGCAGTATTTT. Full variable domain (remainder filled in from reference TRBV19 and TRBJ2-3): DGGITQSPKYLFRKEGQNVTLSCEQNLNHDAMYWYRQDPGQGLRLIYYSQIVNDFQKGDIAEGYSVSREKKESFPLTVTSAQKNPTAFYLCASSIAGGAYTQYFGPGTRLTVL.

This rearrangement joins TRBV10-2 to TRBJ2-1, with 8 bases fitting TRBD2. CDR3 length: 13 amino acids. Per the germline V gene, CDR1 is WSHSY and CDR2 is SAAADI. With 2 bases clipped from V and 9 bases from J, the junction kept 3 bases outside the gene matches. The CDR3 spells CASSEQRELEQFF. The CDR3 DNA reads TGCGCCAGCAGTGAGCAGCGGGAGCTTGAGCAGTTCTTC.